The following is a T cell receptor beta chain sequence with its context. This clonotype has more than one count but fewer than ten. The antigen it binds to is not known. Base qualities are not recorded, but no much larger clone differs from it by a single base. The data derive from a study of T cells in Graves' hyperthyroidism and ophthalmopathy (dated by TCRdb to between 2017 and 2020). Some background on the complete study: Peripheral blood samples were taken at initial diagnosis, before any treatment was given. A discovery cohort of approximately 97 patients, approximately 45 with Graves' ophthalmopathy and 57 with stable Graves' hyperthyroidism, was used to find distinguishing TCR V-J signatures. An independent validation cohort of about 19 hyperthyroidism patients and more than 15 patients who later progressed to ophthalmopathy tested prospective prediction of ophthalmopathy. For training and testing, the roughly 93 patients in the discovery cohort were randomly divided in a 7:3 ratio. In six Graves' hyperthyroidism patients, the study also compared T-cell repertoires from thyroid tissue with T-cell repertoires from blood. After blood sampling, hyperthyroidism patients were treated with methimazole at a starting dose of 30 mg daily, and ophthalmopathy patients were treated with high-dose intravenous methylprednisolone. TCR Vbeta CDR3 sequencing of roughly 140 peripheral blood samples (approximately 44 ophthalmopathy, about 74 hyperthyroidism and roughly 17 progressor patients) is reported in the paper.

The TCR beta CDR3 regions were amplified from the RNA transcripts. For the first round of RT-PCR on the TCR CDR3, the HTBI primer set was used together with the Qiagen OneStep RT-PCR kit. Libraries were constructed in a second round of multiplex PCR, after which size selection and purification were carried out. Libraries were sequenced paired-end with 100 bp reads on an Illumina HiSeq2000. Per the original workflow: SOAPnuke was used to process the raw data, throwing out any read that contained adapters or uncalled bases, had a mean Phred below 15, or lacked an exact constant-primer or identifier match. COPE v1.2.5 was used to merge the high-quality paired reads, and each unique nucleotide sequence was defined as a clonotype. MiTCR v1.1 was used to align clonotypes to the IMGT TRBV, TRBD and TRBJ reference segments. Only V-J combinations with frequency above 0.0001, covering about 99% of repertoires, were analysed. The TCS score was defined as F50 (clonal expansion) divided by E x V (chaos), with BLOSUM62-based TCRdist calculated between CDR3 peptides within each V-J. Welch's t-statistics and random forest reduced several hundred V-J features to 10 to 15, which were used in a naive Bayes classifier (R e1071). TCRdb applied fastp at Q25 and MiXCR to the public reads, then kept only in-frame beta chains. Entries that share a CDR3 protein sequence are merged under the most common genes and DNA. TCRdb assigned the V and J calls; the authors' analysis was not used. The sample data list around 400,000 distinct CDR3 sequences, and 15% of these were observed just once. Of the sample, roughly a fifth falls within the top ten clones.

Ophthalmopathy patients had moderately to severely active disease, with a Clinical Activity Score of 3 or more, a NOSPECS grade of 4 or more, and a disease duration of less than 3 months. The study excluded patients with uncontrolled infections, other autoimmune diseases, pregnancy or lactation. Diagnoses were established on the basis of clinical symptoms, serum thyroxine and TRAb, thyroid ultrasound, and orbital computed tomography. PBMCs were separated from under 12 ml of fresh peripheral blood using Ficoll-Paque density gradient centrifugation. Total RNA was extracted with Trizol reagent, and quality was checked on an Agilent 2100 Bioanalyzer. Overall study outcomes, separate from this receptor: During validation, the model predicted progression to ophthalmopathy a median of roughly 7.1 months ahead of onset, with 70.59% sensitivity and around 73% specificity. Ophthalmopathy was separated from stable hyperthyroidism by a 13 V-J signature model, with over 85% sensitivity and roughly 81% specificity obtained in cross-validation and 80%/75% obtained in testing. No statistical method was used to set the sample size in advance, and investigators knew the group allocation. Most expanded thyroid clonotypes (frequency above 0.001) were also detected in blood, suggesting blood repertoires may reflect thyroid immune responses.

CDR1 LGHNT and CDR2 FRNRAP are derived from the germline V gene. V is pared back by 2 bases and J by 7 bases, with 12 bases lying between the germline termini. The CDR3, from cysteine to phenylalanine, totals 14 residues. This entry keeps only the CDR3 DNA: 42 bases, framed from base 1. Recombination linked TRBV12-5 to TRBJ1-5; a tentative D call is TRBD1 (5 bases match). What was sequenced was blood. This clonotype was sampled from a woman aged 55-69 years with Graves' ophthalmopathy. The DNA reads TGTGCTAGTGGTTTGATTGGCAGGGAACAGCCCCAGCATTTT. This yields the protein CASGLIGREQPQHF.